This T cell receptor beta chain originates from a study of beta chain features in type 1 diabetes. Across the whole study: Age, gender, cell numbers and subset yield matched between patients and controls.

V was trimmed by 6 bases and J by 2 bases, leaving 17 bases between them. Germline V lookup: CDR1 SNHLY, CDR2 FYNNEI. The CDR3 consists of 17 residues. CD4+ naive, central memory, regulatory and stem cell-like memory subsets were isolated by sorting on CD45RO/CCR7/CD25/CD127/CD95/CD27. Each population that was sorted was more than 98% pure. In regard to this clone: Its antigen is unidentified.

Every bit of the isolated RNA underwent reverse transcription, so sequencing read expressed TCRB transcripts. Assay: immunoSEQ multiplex PCR; the TCRdb copy retains only in-frame clones and omits some. This sample yields more than 130,000 clones, of which 6.9% are seen a single time; around 1.3% belongs to the top ten. Study observations and caveats: VDJ junctions in type 1 diabetes patients carried more deletions and fewer insertions.

The J gene is TRBJ2-6, the V gene TRBV2; a possible D gene is TRBD1 (6 bases). The TCR sequence derives from a woman aged 30 to 39 in good health. Sequenced sample: central memory CD4+ T cells from blood. CDR3 sequence reads: CASSQDPGDPGANVLTF. CDR3 coding DNA: TGTGCCAGCAGCCAAGACCCAGGGGACCCTGGGGCCAACGTCCTGACTTTC.